This entry lists 17 T cell receptor beta chains sequenced from one sample in a study of T cells in Graves' hyperthyroidism and ophthalmopathy. The TCR beta CDR3 regions underwent amplification using RNA transcripts as the source. The primer set for the first-round RT-PCR of the TCR CDR3 was HTBI. TCRdb re-called the multiplex PCR reads through MiXCR, storing one row per CDR3 protein. Among around 250,000 distinct CDR3 sequences listed, roughly 22% were seen once. Sequencing was done on a sample of blood. The receptor source for this set is a woman between 40 and 55 years old with Graves' ophthalmopathy.

At least ten counts were recorded for this clonotype. The chain couples TRBV25-1 to TRBJ2-5, with 9 nucleotides matching TRBD2. The CDR3 is made up of 14 amino acids. The V gene's germline CDR1 is MGHDK and CDR2 SYGVNS. Trimming removed 6 bases from V and 2 bases from J; junction bases left unmatched: 4. CDR3 sequence reads: CASSSSGRQETQYF. DNA for the CDR3: TGTGCCAGCAGCTCCAGCGGGAGGCAAGAGACCCAGTACTTC.

This clonotype was picked up many times. The chain has TRBV20-1 and TRBJ1-1, with D perhaps TRBD1 (5 bases). Trimming took 4 bases from V and 0 from J, leaving 21 bases between them. In germline, CDR1 is DFQATT, CDR2 SNEGSKA (reference sequence). The CDR3 runs to 17 residues. The CDR3 sequence: CSATPYRQQSLNTEAFF. The CDR3 DNA reads as TGCAGTGCTACTCCGTACAGACAGCAAAGTTTGAACACTGAAGCTTTCTTT.

The V call is TRBV12-3 or TRBV12-4, the J call TRBJ2-5; 11 nucleotides agree with TRBD1. V lost 7 bases to trimming and J lost 3 bases; unmatched junction nucleotides: 7. The CDR3 spans 15 residues. The CDR3 loop is CASTQDRGQEETQYF. CDR3 in DNA: TGTGCCAGCACCCAGGACAGGGGGCAAGAAGAGACCCAGTACTTC.

This clonotype has at least ten counts. This chain joins TRBV11-1 and TRBJ1-1; 7 positions match TRBD1. With 3 bases clipped from V and 0 bases from J, the junction kept 7 bases outside the gene matches. The CDR3 has 16 residues. Germline CDR1 SGHAT, CDR2 FQDESV (reference sequence). CDR3 sequence reads: CASSFRSGGLNTEAFF. The DNA for the CDR3 is TGTGCCAGCAGCTTTAGGTCAGGGGGATTGAACACTGAAGCTTTCTTT.

This clonotype was seen many times. This chain connects TRBV6-1 to TRBJ2-2, with unresolved D. CDR3 size: 14 residues. Germline loops: CDR1 MNHNS, CDR2 SASEGT. Trimming took off 7 bases at V and 5 bases at J, with 14 bases between the two ends. CDR3 coding DNA: TGTGCCAGCACCCTCGGGCTTAATACCGGGGAGCTGTTTTTT. As protein: CASTLGLNTGELFF.

This clonotype occurred once. The genes are TRBV28 and TRBJ2-7, with D hard to call. The CDR3 extends over 13 amino acids. V dropped 6 bases and J dropped 4 bases, with 13 bases sitting between them. Looked up from germline, CDR1 is MDHEN and CDR2 is SYDVKM. Here the CDR3 DNA reads TGTGCCAGCAGCCCCAGGTCGATGTACGAGCAGTACTTC. Its translation: CASSPRSMYEQYF.

In this sample, this clonotype turned up many times. V gene TRBV15 combines with J gene TRBJ1-5, with no clear D. The CDR3 has 15 residues. The germline V gene has CDR1 LNHNV and CDR2 YYDKDF (reference sequence). The V gene lost 1 base and the J gene lost 0 bases, with 7 bases spanning the gap. The CDR3 coding sequence is TGTGCCACCAGCAGAGGTTACACTAGCAATCAGCCCCAGCATTTT. Its translation: CATSRGYTSNQPQHF.

V gene TRBV6-1 combines with J gene TRBJ2-7, with no clear D. CDR1 MNHNS and CDR2 SASEGT come from the germline V gene. This CDR3 has 16 residues. Trimming pared 5 bases from V and 0 bases from J, leaving 17 bases between. The CDR3 region is CASSTTRRRNSYEQYF. The CDR3, as DNA: TGTGCCAGCAGTACCACTCGGCGGAGAAACTCCTACGAGCAGTACTTC.

The genes are TRBV6-1 and TRBJ2-5; D may be TRBD2 (5 bases). In germline, CDR1 is MNHNS, CDR2 SASEGT. V was trimmed by 6 bases and J by 5 bases, leaving 19 bases between them. This CDR3 spans 15 amino acids. As DNA, the CDR3 is TGTGCCAGCAGCCAACGGACGTGGAGGTGGGAGACCCAGTACTTC. This translates into CASSQRTWRWETQYF.

This clonotype has at least ten counts. The chain joins TRBV27 to TRBJ1-1, with a weak D call TRBD1 (5 bases). Germline V gene sequence: CDR1 MNHEY, CDR2 SMNVEV (reference sequence). The CDR3 sequence is 12 residues long. The V gene lost 6 bases and the J gene lost 6 bases, with 11 bases spanning the gap. As DNA, the CDR3 is TGTGCCAGCAGAAGGGGTATCTCTGAAGCTTTCTTT. Its protein product is CASRRGISEAFF.

This clonotype appeared many times. This rearrangement joins TRBV6-5 to TRBJ1-5; 10 bases are a match to TRBD1. V was clipped by 2 bases and J by 7 bases; unmatched bases: 2. The CDR3 length is 14 residues. Germline V gene lookup returns CDR1 MNHEY and CDR2 SVGAGI. CDR3 nucleotides: TGTGCCAGCAGTTACACGACAGGGGGCCAGCCCCAGCATTTT. Residues: CASSYTTGGQPQHF.

This clonotype has at least ten counts. CDR3 sequence reads: CASSSTTSGTGELFF. The CDR3 bases are TGTGCCAGCAGTTCCACTACTAGCGGCACCGGGGAGCTGTTTTTT. The V call is TRBV6-5, the J call TRBJ2-2; 8 positions match TRBD2. The V segment lost 4 bases and the J segment 4 bases; nucleotides outside the gene matches: 5. Germline V CDR1 and CDR2: MNHEY, SVGAGI. The length of the CDR3 is 15 residues.

Ten or more counts support this clonotype. This rearrangement joins TRBV6-1 to TRBJ2-5; 8 bases are shared with TRBD2. With 7 bases clipped from V and 4 bases from J, the junction kept 11 bases outside the gene matches. Germline CDR1 MNHNS, CDR2 SASEGT. This CDR3 has 15 amino acids. CDR3 loop: CASNGEPGGGETQYF. In DNA, the CDR3 is TGTGCCAGCAATGGAGAGCCGGGAGGGGGAGAGACCCAGTACTTC.

This clonotype was observed many times. The V call is TRBV29-1, the J call TRBJ2-5; TRBD2 matches 8 bases. V dropped 2 bases and J dropped 0; count of bases not matched to a gene: 2. The germline gives CDR1 SQVTM, CDR2 ANQGSEA. CDR3 length equals 14 residues. The CDR3 sequence is CSVESSGYQETQYF. The CDR3 nucleotides read TGCAGCGTTGAATCTAGCGGGTACCAAGAGACCCAGTACTTC.

This clonotype was recorded a few times. The CDR3 nucleotides read TGTGCCAGCAGCCAAGCGGGGGGGAGTACTGAAGCTTTCTTT. This encodes CASSQAGGSTEAFF. This chain connects TRBV3-1 to TRBJ1-1; weak D call: TRBD1 (5 bases). The CDR3 contains 14 residues. V was pared by 1 base and J by 5 bases, with 11 bases between. Germline V CDR1 and CDR2: LGHDT, YNNKEL (reference sequence).

This clonotype was counted many times. The chain uses TRBV13 and TRBJ2-5; a weak D match, TRBD2 (6 bases). Germline-derived CDR1 and CDR2 are PRHDT and FYEKMQ (reference sequence). This CDR3 has 13 amino acids. Trimming took 4 bases from V and 5 from J, leaving 11 bases between them. This chain's CDR3 is CASSSRLGETQYF. CDR3 in DNA: TGTGCCAGCAGCTCAAGACTAGGGGAGACCCAGTACTTC.

The sample holds many counts of this clonotype. The genes are TRBV29-1 and TRBJ2-2, with D unclear. The CDR3 loop spans 13 amino acids. Per the germline V gene, CDR1 is SQVTM and CDR2 is ANQGSEA. V was cut by 6 bases and J by 0 bases, with 8 bases left in between. The CDR3, as DNA: TGCAGCGTCCGAATGGCGAACACCGGGGAGCTGTTTTTT. This gives the protein CSVRMANTGELFF.